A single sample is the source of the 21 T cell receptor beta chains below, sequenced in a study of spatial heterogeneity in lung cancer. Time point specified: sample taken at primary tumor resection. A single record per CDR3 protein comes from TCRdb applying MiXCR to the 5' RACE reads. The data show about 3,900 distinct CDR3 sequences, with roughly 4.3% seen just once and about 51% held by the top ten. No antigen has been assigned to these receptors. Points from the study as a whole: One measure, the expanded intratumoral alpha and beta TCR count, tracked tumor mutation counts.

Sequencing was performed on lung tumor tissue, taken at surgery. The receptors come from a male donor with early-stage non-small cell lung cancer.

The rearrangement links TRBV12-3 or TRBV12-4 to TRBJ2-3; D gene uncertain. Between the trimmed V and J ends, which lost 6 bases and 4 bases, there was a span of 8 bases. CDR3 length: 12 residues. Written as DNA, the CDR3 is TGTGCCAGCAGGGCTAGAGCAGATACGCAGTATTTT. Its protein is CASRARADTQYF.

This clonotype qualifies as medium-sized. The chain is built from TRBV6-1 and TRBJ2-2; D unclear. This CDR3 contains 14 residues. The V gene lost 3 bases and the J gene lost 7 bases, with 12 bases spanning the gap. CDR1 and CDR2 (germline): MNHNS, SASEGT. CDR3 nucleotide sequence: TGTGCCAGCAGTGATTCGGTGGGCGGCGGGGAGCTGTTTTTT. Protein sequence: CASSDSVGGGELFF.

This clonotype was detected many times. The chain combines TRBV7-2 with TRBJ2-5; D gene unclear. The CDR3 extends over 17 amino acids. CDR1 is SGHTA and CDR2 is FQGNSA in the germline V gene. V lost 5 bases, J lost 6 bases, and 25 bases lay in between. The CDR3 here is CASSRSGLGSPEKTQYF. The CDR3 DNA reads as TGTGCCAGCAGCCGGTCCGGCCTGGGATCCCCCGAGAAGACCCAGTACTTC.

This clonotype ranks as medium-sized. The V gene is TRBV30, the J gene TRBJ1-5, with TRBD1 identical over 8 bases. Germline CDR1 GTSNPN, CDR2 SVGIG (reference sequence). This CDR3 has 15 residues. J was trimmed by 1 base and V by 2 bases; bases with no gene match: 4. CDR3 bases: TGTGCCTGGAGTCCCGGACAGGGAAGCAATCAGCCCCAGCATTTT. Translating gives CAWSPGQGSNQPQHF.

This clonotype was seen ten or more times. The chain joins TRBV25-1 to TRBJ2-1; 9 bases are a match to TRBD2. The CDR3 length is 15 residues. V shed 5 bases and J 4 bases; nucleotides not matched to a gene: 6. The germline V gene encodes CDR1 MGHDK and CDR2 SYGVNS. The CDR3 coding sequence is TGTGCCAGCAGTATACTAGCGGGTGCATACAATGAGCAGTTCTTC. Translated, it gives CASSILAGAYNEQFF.

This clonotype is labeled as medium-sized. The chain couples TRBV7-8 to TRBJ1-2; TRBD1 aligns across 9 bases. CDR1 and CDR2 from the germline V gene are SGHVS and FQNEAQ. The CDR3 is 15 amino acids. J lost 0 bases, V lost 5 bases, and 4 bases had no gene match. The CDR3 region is CASSPRTGANYGYTF. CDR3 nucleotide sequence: TGTGCCAGCAGCCCGCGGACAGGGGCTAACTATGGCTACACCTTC.

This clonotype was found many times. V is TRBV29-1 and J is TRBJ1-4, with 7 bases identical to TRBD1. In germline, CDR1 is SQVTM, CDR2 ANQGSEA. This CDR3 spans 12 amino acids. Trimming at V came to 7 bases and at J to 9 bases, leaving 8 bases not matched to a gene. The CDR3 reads CSAGTVRKKLFF. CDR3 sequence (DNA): TGCAGCGCCGGGACAGTGAGGAAAAAACTGTTTTTT.

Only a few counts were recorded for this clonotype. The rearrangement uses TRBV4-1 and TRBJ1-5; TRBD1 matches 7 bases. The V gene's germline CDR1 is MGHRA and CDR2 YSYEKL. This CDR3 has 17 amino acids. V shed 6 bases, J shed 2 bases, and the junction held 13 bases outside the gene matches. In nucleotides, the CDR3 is TGCGCCAGCAGTTCCAGACAGGGAGGATCCGGCAATCAGCCCCAGCATTTT. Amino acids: CASSSRQGGSGNQPQHF.

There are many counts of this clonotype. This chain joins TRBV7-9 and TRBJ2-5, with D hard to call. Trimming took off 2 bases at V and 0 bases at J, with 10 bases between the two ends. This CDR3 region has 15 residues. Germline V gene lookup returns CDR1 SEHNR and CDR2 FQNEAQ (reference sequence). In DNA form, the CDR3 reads TGTGCCAGCAGCTTACTGAGTGTGTACCAAGAGACCCAGTACTTC. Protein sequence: CASSLLSVYQETQYF.

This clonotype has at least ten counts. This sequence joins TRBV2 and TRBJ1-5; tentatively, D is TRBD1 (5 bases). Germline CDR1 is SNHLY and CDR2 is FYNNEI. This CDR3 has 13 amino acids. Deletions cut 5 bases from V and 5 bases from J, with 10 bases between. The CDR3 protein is CASSTQEDQPQHF. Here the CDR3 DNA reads TGTGCCAGCAGTACACAGGAAGATCAGCCCCAGCATTTT.

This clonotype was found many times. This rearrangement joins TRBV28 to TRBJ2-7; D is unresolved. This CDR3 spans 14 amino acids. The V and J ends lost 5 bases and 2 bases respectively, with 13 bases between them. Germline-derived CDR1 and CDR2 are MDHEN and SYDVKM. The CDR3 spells CASSPPGLAYEQYF. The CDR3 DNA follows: TGTGCCAGCAGTCCGCCGGGCCTTGCCTACGAGCAGTACTTC.

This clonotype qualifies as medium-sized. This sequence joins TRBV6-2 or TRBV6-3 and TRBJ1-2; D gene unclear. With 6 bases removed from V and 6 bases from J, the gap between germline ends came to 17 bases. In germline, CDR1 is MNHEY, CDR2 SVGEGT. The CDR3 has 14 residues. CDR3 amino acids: CASSDTILPHGYTF. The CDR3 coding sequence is TGTGCCAGCAGCGACACGATCTTGCCCCATGGCTACACCTTC.

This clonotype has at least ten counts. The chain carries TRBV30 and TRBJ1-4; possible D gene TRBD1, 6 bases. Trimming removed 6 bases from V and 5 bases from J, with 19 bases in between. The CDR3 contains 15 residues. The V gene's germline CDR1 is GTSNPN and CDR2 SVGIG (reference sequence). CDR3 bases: TGTGCCTGCTCTCATCTGGGAGGGACAAATGAAAAACTGTTTTTT. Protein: CACSHLGGTNEKLFF. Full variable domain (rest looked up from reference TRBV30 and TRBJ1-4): SQTIHQWPATLVQPVGSPLSLECTVEGTSNPNLYWYRQAAGRGLQLLFYSVGIGQISSEVPQNLSASRPQDRQFILSSKKLLLSDSGFYLCACSHLGGTNEKLFFGSGTQLSVL.

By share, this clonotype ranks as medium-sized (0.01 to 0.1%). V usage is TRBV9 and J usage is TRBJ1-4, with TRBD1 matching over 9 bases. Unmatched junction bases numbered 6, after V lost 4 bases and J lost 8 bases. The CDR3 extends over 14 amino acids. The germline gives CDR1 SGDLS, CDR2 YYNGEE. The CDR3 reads CASSSGTGSEKLFF. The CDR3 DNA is TGTGCCAGCAGCTCGGGGACAGGGTCCGAAAAACTGTTTTTT.

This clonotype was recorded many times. The CDR3 region has the DNA TGTGCCAGCAGCTTAGCTATGGACAGATTGAGTGGCTACACCTTC. It specifies CASSLAMDRLSGYTF. The chain joins TRBV7-2 to TRBJ1-2; D is possibly TRBD1 (6 bases). Germline CDR1 SGHTA, CDR2 FQGNSA. Deletions cut 0 bases from V and 7 bases from J, with 15 bases between. The CDR3 sequence is 15 residues long.

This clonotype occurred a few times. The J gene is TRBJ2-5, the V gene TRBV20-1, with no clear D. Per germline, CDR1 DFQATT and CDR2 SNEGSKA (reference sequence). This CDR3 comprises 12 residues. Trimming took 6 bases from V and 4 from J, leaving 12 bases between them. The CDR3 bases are TGCAGTGCACGGGCGCCGCGAGAGACCCAGTACTTC. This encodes CSARAPRETQYF.

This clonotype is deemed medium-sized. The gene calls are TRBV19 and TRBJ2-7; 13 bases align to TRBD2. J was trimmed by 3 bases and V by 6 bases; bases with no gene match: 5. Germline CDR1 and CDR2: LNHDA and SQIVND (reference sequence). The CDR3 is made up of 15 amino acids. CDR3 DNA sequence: TGTGCCAGTAGCAACGGACTAGCGGGGGTCTACGAGCAGTACTTC. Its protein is CASSNGLAGVYEQYF.

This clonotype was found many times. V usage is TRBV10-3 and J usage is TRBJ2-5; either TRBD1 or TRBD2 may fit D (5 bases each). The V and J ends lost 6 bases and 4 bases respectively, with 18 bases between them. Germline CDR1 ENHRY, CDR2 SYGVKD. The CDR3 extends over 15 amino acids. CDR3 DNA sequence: TGTGCCATCAGACAGGACATCTTTGGGGGAGAGACCCAGTACTTC. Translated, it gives CAIRQDIFGGETQYF.

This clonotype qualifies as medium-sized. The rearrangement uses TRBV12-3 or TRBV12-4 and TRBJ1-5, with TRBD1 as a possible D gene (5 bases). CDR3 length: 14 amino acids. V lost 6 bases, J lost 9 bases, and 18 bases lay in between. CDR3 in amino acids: CASRLGQGVGPQHF. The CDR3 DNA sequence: TGTGCCAGCAGGCTAGGGCAGGGTGTAGGGCCCCAGCATTTT.

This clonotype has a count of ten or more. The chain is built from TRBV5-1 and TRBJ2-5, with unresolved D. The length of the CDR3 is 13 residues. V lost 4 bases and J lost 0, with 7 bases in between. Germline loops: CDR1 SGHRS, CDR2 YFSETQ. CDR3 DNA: TGCGCCAGCAGCCTCGGCTACCAAGAGACCCAGTACTTC. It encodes CASSLGYQETQYF.

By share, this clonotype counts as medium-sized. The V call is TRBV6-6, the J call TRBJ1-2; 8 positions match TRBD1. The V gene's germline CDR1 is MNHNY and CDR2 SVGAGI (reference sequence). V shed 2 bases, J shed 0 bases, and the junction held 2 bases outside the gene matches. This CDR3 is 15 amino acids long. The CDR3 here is CASSYGTGANYGYTF. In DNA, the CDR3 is TGTGCCAGCAGTTACGGGACAGGAGCTAACTATGGCTACACCTTC.